These 21 T cell receptor beta chains came from one sample sequenced in a study of blood T cell repertoires in COVID-19. Profiling relied on immunoSEQ multiplex PCR, and the TCRdb table lists in-frame clones only, not all of them. The sample lists fewer than 250,000 clones, over 80% occurring once. Sequencing was carried out using PBMCs or T cells enriched from blood (not recorded which). The receptors shown here come from a middle-aged man who had been exposed to COVID-19.

The chain has TRBV28 and TRBJ2-1, with 13 positions matching TRBD2. Trimming removed 5 bases from V and 10 bases from J; junction bases left unmatched: 8. The CDR3 has 15 residues. Germline V gene sequence: CDR1 MDHEN, CDR2 SYDVKM. CDR3 nucleotide sequence: TGTGCCAGCAGTCCACTAGCGGGAGGGCCGGGGGAGCAGTTCTTC. Its translation: CASSPLAGGPGEQFF.

This chain uses TRBV5-6 with TRBJ1-5; 7 nucleotides agree with TRBD1. The ends lost 4 bases at V and 9 bases at J; junction bases unmatched: 4. This CDR3 has 12 amino acids. CDR1 is SGHDT, CDR2 YYEEEE, per germline. The CDR3 nucleotides read TGTGCCAGCAGCCTGACAGGGTCGCCCCAGCATTTT. Protein product: CASSLTGSPQHF.

The rearrangement joins TRBV19 to TRBJ1-1; 8 bases are shared with TRBD1. This CDR3 spans 14 amino acids. Trimming at V came to 6 bases and at J to 6 bases, leaving 9 bases not matched to a gene. Germline V gene lookup returns CDR1 LNHDA and CDR2 SQIVND (reference sequence). CDR3 sequence: CASRLTGGRAEAFF. Written as DNA, the CDR3 is TGTGCCAGTAGGTTAACAGGGGGTAGGGCTGAAGCTTTCTTT.

CDR3 bases: TGTGCCAGCAGATCTACTACAATTCAGTACTTC. Protein: CASRSTTIQYF. The V and J genes are TRBV12-3 or TRBV12-4 and TRBJ2-4, with D unresolved. The CDR3 runs to 11 residues. Trimming cost V 6 bases and J 10 bases, with 10 bases left between them.

This chain uses TRBV2 with TRBJ2-7, with 7 bases matching TRBD2. The J segment lost 0 bases and the V segment lost 6 bases, leaving 5 bases of the junction unmatched. CDR3 length: 14 residues. Germline V gene lookup returns CDR1 SNHLY and CDR2 FYNNEI. The chain's CDR3 is CASRLAPSSYEQYV. The CDR3 DNA is TGTGCCAGCAGACTAGCGCCGAGCTCCTACGAGCAGTACGTC.

The V gene is TRBV5-1, the J gene TRBJ2-1; 9 bases map to TRBD1. This CDR3 region has 16 residues. Trimming took 0 bases from V and 4 from J; bases not matched to a gene: 5. Germline V gene data show CDR1 as SGHRS and CDR2 as YFSETQ. The CDR3 sequence is CASSLATGGAYNEQFF. The CDR3 nucleotides are TGCGCCAGCAGCTTGGCCACAGGGGGCGCGTACAATGAGCAGTTCTTC. Full variable domain (rest looked up from reference TRBV5-1 and TRBJ2-1): KAGVTQTPRYLIKTRGQQVTLSCSPISGHRSVSWYQQTPGQGLQFLFEYFSETQRNKGNFPGRFSGRQFSNSRSEMNVSTLELGDSALYLCASSLATGGAYNEQFFGPGTRLTVL.

The chain is built from TRBV7-3 and TRBJ2-2; D remains unclear. Germline CDR1 reads SGHTA; CDR2 reads FQGTGA. Trimming removed 4 bases from V and 6 bases from J, with 21 bases in between. This CDR3 spans 17 amino acids. The chain's CDR3 is CASSSSASRVGSGELFF. CDR3 sequence (DNA): TGTGCCAGCAGCTCCTCTGCTAGTCGGGTTGGATCCGGGGAGCTGTTTTTT.

V usage is TRBV19 and J usage is TRBJ2-1, with 12 bases fitting TRBD2. Germline-derived CDR1 and CDR2 are LNHDA and SQIVND (reference sequence). Trimming cost V 5 bases and J 2 bases; bases outside gene matches: 7. The CDR3 length is 17 residues. CDR3 amino acids: CASSPPPSGRAYNEQFF. The DNA for the CDR3 is TGTGCCAGTAGTCCACCCCCTAGCGGGAGGGCCTACAATGAGCAGTTCTTC.

The gene calls are TRBV6-2 or TRBV6-3 and TRBJ1-2, with TRBD1 matching over 9 bases. V dropped 5 bases and J dropped 6; count of bases not matched to a gene: 7. CDR1 and CDR2 (germline): MNHEY, SVGEGT. This CDR3 spans 14 amino acids. The CDR3 region is CASSTRTGEDGYTF. The CDR3 nucleotides read TGTGCCAGCAGTACCAGGACAGGGGAAGATGGCTACACCTTC.

This chain links TRBV28 with TRBJ1-2; 7 bases fit TRBD1. With V trimmed by 2 bases and J by 5 bases, 17 bases remained unmatched. The germline gives CDR1 MDHEN, CDR2 SYDVKM. The CDR3 consists of 18 residues. The CDR3 reads CASSLVGVQGGLRYGYTF. The CDR3 DNA is TGTGCCAGCAGTTTAGTCGGCGTTCAAGGGGGCCTTCGGTATGGCTACACCTTC.

The CDR3 DNA sequence: TGTGCCAGCAGTGAATTTCAGGGGGCAGGATCACCCCTCCACTTT. This encodes CASSEFQGAGSPLHF. The chain employs TRBV25-1 and TRBJ1-6, with 8 bases aligning to TRBD1. Germline-derived CDR1 and CDR2 are MGHDK and SYGVNS. CDR3 size: 15 residues. V lost 1 base, J lost 10 bases, and 6 bases stayed unmatched.

The chain carries TRBV7-2 and TRBJ1-6, with 8 bases lining up with TRBD1. Germline trimming cut 5 bases from V and 10 bases from J; bases unmatched to any gene: 7. Germline CDR1 and CDR2: SGHTA and FQGNSA. This CDR3 has 14 residues. The CDR3 nucleotides read TGTGCCAGCAGCACCGGACAGGGAGGGTCACCCCTCCACTTT. It yields the protein CASSTGQGGSPLHF.

V usage is TRBV27 and J usage is TRBJ1-5; 9 bases match TRBD1. The CDR3 loop spans 16 amino acids. Per the germline V gene, CDR1 is MNHEY and CDR2 is SMNVEV (reference sequence). The junction had 7 bases not matched to a gene; V was cut back by 1 base and J by 6 bases. The CDR3 sequence is CASSLYGLTGGQPQHF. The CDR3 region has the DNA TGTGCCAGCAGTTTATACGGATTGACAGGGGGTCAGCCCCAGCATTTT.

Here the CDR3 reads CASHLGASGSGELFF. The CDR3, as DNA: TGTGCCAGCCATTTAGGGGCTAGCGGGAGCGGGGAGCTGTTTTTT. This chain links TRBV28 with TRBJ2-2; 10 bases agree with TRBD2. Germline assignment: CDR1 MDHEN and CDR2 SYDVKM. The CDR3 spans 15 residues. The V gene end was trimmed by 8 bases and the J gene end by 7 bases; junction bases not matched to a gene: 10.

The J gene is TRBJ1-4, the V gene TRBV2; perhaps TRBD1 as D (6 bases). V was clipped by 3 bases and J by 8 bases, with 19 bases between them. The CDR3 runs 16 residues. Germline CDR1 reads SNHLY; CDR2 reads FYNNEI. CDR3 DNA sequence: TGTGCCAGCAGTGAGCGAGCCTCCGGGACATACGAAAAACTGTTTTTT. It yields the protein CASSERASGTYEKLFF.

This rearrangement joins TRBV6-5 to TRBJ2-7, with D possibly being TRBD1 (6 bases). This CDR3 is 16 amino acids long. Trimming cost V 4 bases and J 2 bases, with 18 bases left between them. Germline loops: CDR1 MNHEY, CDR2 SVGAGI. CDR3 sequence (DNA): TGTGCCAGCAGTTCTCCAAAGAAGGACAGAACCTACGAGCAGTACTTC. Amino acids: CASSSPKKDRTYEQYF.

This chain joins TRBV28 and TRBJ1-5, with 10 bases aligning to TRBD1. V gave up 5 bases and J gave up 6 bases; unmatched junction bases: 4. CDR1 and CDR2 (germline): MDHEN, SYDVKM. The CDR3 is made up of 14 amino acids. This CDR3 reads CASSSDRGPQPQHF. CDR3 sequence (DNA): TGTGCCAGCAGTAGTGACAGGGGGCCTCAGCCCCAGCATTTT.

The rearrangement links TRBV14 to TRBJ2-3; TRBD2 might be the D (5 bases). This CDR3 has 15 amino acids. Between the trimmed V and J ends, which lost 4 bases and 1 base, there was a span of 12 bases. CDR1 is SGHDN, CDR2 FVKESK, per germline. The CDR3 spells CASSPRLGGTDTQYF. CDR3 coding DNA: TGTGCCAGCAGCCCCCGCCTGGGAGGCACAGATACGCAGTATTTT.

The CDR3 sequence is CASSQPGEPGNTIYF. The CDR3 DNA reads TGTGCCAGCAGTCAACCGGGGGAACCTGGAAACACCATATATTTT. This chain uses TRBV7-9 with TRBJ1-3, with D possibly TRBD1 on 5 matching bases. CDR1 and CDR2 from the germline V gene are SEHNR and FQNEAQ (reference sequence). V lost 6 bases to trimming and J lost 2 bases, with 14 bases between them. The CDR3 has 15 amino acids.

This chain connects TRBV15 to TRBJ1-6, with 7 bases that match TRBD1. The germline gives CDR1 LNHNV, CDR2 YYDKDF (reference sequence). The CDR3 is 15 amino acids. The ends lost 2 bases at V and 9 bases at J; junction bases unmatched: 7. The CDR3 DNA sequence: TGTGCCACCAGCAGACTTACAGGGGAGTTTTCACCCCTCCACTTT. The encoded protein is CATSRLTGEFSPLHF.

J is TRBJ2-7 and V is TRBV5-1; possible D gene TRBD1, 6 bases. V gave up 5 bases and J gave up 1 base, with 16 bases separating them. Germline loops: CDR1 SGHRS, CDR2 YFSETQ. The CDR3 covers 15 residues. CDR3 DNA: TGCGCCAGCAGTTCCGGACAGATCATGTCCTACGAGCAGTACTTC. Amino acid sequence: CASSSGQIMSYEQYF.